A selection of T cell receptor beta chains follows, all from one sample in a study of response to subunit inactivated influenza vaccine. Using its own MiXCR run on the RT-PCR reads, TCRdb lists one record per CDR3 protein. The repertoire includes roughly 700,000 distinct CDR3 sequences, about 15% of them detected once, and 6% to 7% sits in the top ten. Sequencing used PBMCs from blood, obtained 14 to 15 days before vaccination. These receptors all stem from a middle-aged man who received an inactivated influenza vaccine. The CDR3 runs from the conserved cysteine through the conserved F or W. Each record gives: clone size, D gene, CDR3 length, J gene, V gene, CDR3 protein, CDR3 DNA. The D gene is left open where the match is weak. Some rows mark clone size as missing; the rest say once, few, many or name a class of expanded clone.

few | . | 12 | TRBJ2-3 | TRBV3-1 | CASSQVVDTQYF | TGTGCCAGCAGCCAAGTGGTTGATACGCAGTATTTT
. | TRBD1 | 15 | TRBJ2-7 | TRBV2 | CASSEALHRGSEQYF | TGTGCCAGCAGTGAAGCCCTTCACAGGGGGAGCGAGCAGTACTTC
. | . | 18 | TRBJ2-6 | TRBV5-1 | CASSPIGRLLSGANVLTF | TGCGCCAGCAGCCCTATAGGACGGCTCCTCTCTGGGGCCAACGTCCTGACTTTC
few | TRBD2 | 16 | TRBJ2-3 | TRBV5-1 | CASSLAPSGISDTQYF | TGCGCCAGCAGCTTGGCCCCTAGCGGGATTTCGGATACGCAGTATTTT
. | TRBD1 | 16 | TRBJ1-2 | TRBV7-9 | CASSPRTGGAHYGYTF | TGTGCCAGCAGCCCACGGACAGGGGGCGCCCACTATGGCTACACCTTC
. | . | 13 | TRBJ1-2 | TRBV5-1 | CASSFMDLNGYTF | TGCGCCAGCAGCTTCATGGACTTGAATGGCTACACCTTC
few | . | 12 | TRBJ2-7 | TRBV10-3 | CAISESMNEQYF | TGTGCCATCAGTGAGTCGATGAACGAGCAGTACTTC
few | . | 17 | TRBJ2-7 | TRBV4-1 | CASSQDRARSSPYEQYF | TGCGCCAGCAGCCAAGATAGGGCGCGTTCCTCGCCCTACGAGCAGTACTTC
many | . | 12 | TRBJ2-3 | TRBV18 | CASSPTQDTQYF | TGTGCCAGCTCACCGACCCAAGATACGCAGTATTTT
. | TRBD1 | 14 | TRBJ2-7 | TRBV7-6 | CASGARTGNYEQYF | TGTGCCAGCGGGGCAAGGACAGGGAACTACGAGCAGTACTTC
. | . | 16 | TRBJ1-5 | TRBV24-1 | CATSDSGRGAYQPQHF | TGTGCCACCAGTGACTCGGGCAGAGGGGCTTATCAGCCCCAGCATTTT
. | . | 15 | TRBJ1-2 | TRBV11-2 | CASSLEGTGIYGYTF | TGTGCCAGCAGCTTAGAGGGTACAGGGATCTATGGCTACACCTTC
few | . | 12 | TRBJ2-7 | TRBV7-8 | CASSIRGYEQYF | TGTGCCAGCAGCATCAGGGGCTACGAGCAGTACTTC
. | TRBD2 | 14 | TRBJ2-7 | TRBV28 | CASLRPGGVPEQYF | TGTGCCAGCTTAAGACCGGGAGGTGTCCCCGAGCAGTACTTC
. | . | 12 | TRBJ2-7 | TRBV6-2/TRBV6-3 | CASSSTGYEQYF | TGTGCCAGCAGTTCCACAGGGTACGAGCAGTACTTC
. | . | 15 | TRBJ2-5 | TRBV12-3/TRBV12-4 | CASSRVGPRQETQYF | TGTGCCAGCAGTCGCGTTGGGCCAAGACAAGAGACCCAGTACTTC
. | TRBD1 | 14 | TRBJ2-3 | TRBV12-3/TRBV12-4 | CASRDRGPTDTQYF | TGTGCCAGCCGGGACAGGGGCCCTACAGATACGCAGTATTTT
once | . | 15 | TRBJ2-5 | TRBV24-1 | CATSDFSGGLETQYF | TGTGCCACCAGTGATTTTAGTGGGGGGCTGGAGACCCAGTACTTC
few | TRBD1 | 16 | TRBJ1-4 | TRBV15 | CATSRNAGTGGEKLFF | TGTGCCACCAGCAGAAATGCCGGGACAGGGGGTGAAAAACTGTTTTTT
few | . | 15 | TRBJ2-5 | TRBV11-1 | CASSSGNGNQETQYF | TGTGCCAGCAGCTCCGGGAACGGTAATCAAGAGACCCAGTACTTC
many | . | 14 | TRBJ2-5 | TRBV5-1 | CASSLGGVQETQYF | TGCGCCAGCAGCTTGGGGGGAGTCCAAGAGACCCAGTACTTC
. | . | 14 | TRBJ1-1 | TRBV11-1 | CASSRGGINTEAFF | TGTGCCAGCAGCCGCGGGGGGATCAACACTGAAGCTTTCTTT
few | . | 16 | TRBJ2-5 | TRBV20-1 | CSARAVQREIGETQYF | TGCAGTGCTAGAGCAGTGCAACGGGAGATCGGAGAGACCCAGTACTTC
. | . | 15 | TRBJ2-3 | TRBV7-3 | CASSLRGLAGDTQYF | TGTGCCAGCAGCTTAAGGGGTCTAGCCGGAGATACGCAGTATTTT
few | . | 12 | TRBJ2-2 | TRBV25-1 | CASRGWTGELFF | TGTGCCAGCAGAGGTTGGACCGGGGAGCTGTTTTTT
. | . | 16 | TRBJ1-2 | TRBV11-2 | CASSSLVTGGFYGYTF | TGTGCCAGCAGCAGCTTAGTAACCGGGGGATTCTATGGCTACACCTTC
. | TRBD2 | 16 | TRBJ2-3 | TRBV28 | CASSLVGREDTDTQYF | TGTGCCAGCAGTCTTGTGGGGCGGGAGGACACAGATACGCAGTATTTT
few | . | 16 | TRBJ2-7 | TRBV5-1 | CASSLGPPGTSGEQYF | TGCGCCAGCAGCTTAGGTCCCCCCGGGACAAGTGGCGAGCAGTACTTC
. | . | 13 | TRBJ1-1 | TRBV3-1 | CAGSQVTNGEAFF | TGTGCCGGCAGCCAAGTAACAAACGGTGAAGCTTTCTTT
. | . | 13 | TRBJ1-1 | TRBV6-4 | CASSEGRRTEAFF | TGTGCCAGCAGTGAGGGGAGACGGACTGAAGCTTTCTTT
few | . | 14 | TRBJ2-7 | TRBV12-3/TRBV12-4 | CASSLGGPDYEQYF | TGTGCCAGCAGCCTCGGGGGACCGGACTACGAGCAGTACTTC
. | . | 12 | TRBJ1-1 | TRBV28 | CASSLIWGQAFF | TGTGCCAGCAGTTTAATATGGGGGCAGGCTTTCTTT
. | TRBD2 | 15 | TRBJ2-2 | TRBV4-2 | CASSRTSGLTGELFF | TGTGCCAGCAGCCGGACTAGCGGGCTCACCGGGGAGCTGTTTTTT
few | . | 22 | TRBJ1-1 | TRBV11-3 | CASSLVGFGGIISIFTDTEAFF | TGTGCCAGCAGCTTAGTGGGGTTCGGCGGAATTATCTCTATCTTTACGGACACTGAAGCTTTCTTT